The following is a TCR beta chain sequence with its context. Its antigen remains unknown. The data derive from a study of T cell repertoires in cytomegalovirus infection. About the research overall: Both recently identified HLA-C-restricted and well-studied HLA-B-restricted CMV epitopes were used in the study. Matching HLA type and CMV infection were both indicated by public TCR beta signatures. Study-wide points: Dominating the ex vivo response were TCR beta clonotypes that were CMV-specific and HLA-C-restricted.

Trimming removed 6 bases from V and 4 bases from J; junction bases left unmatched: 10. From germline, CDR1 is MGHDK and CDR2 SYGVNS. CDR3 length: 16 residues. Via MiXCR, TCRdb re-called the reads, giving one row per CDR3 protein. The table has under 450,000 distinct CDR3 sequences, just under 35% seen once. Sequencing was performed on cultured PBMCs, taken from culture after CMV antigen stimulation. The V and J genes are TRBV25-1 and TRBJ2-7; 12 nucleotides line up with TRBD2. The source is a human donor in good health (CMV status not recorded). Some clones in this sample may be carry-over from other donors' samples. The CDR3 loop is CASRIRTSGVCYEQYV. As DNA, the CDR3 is TGTGCCAGCAGAATCAGGACTAGCGGGGTTTGTTACGAGCAGTACGTC.